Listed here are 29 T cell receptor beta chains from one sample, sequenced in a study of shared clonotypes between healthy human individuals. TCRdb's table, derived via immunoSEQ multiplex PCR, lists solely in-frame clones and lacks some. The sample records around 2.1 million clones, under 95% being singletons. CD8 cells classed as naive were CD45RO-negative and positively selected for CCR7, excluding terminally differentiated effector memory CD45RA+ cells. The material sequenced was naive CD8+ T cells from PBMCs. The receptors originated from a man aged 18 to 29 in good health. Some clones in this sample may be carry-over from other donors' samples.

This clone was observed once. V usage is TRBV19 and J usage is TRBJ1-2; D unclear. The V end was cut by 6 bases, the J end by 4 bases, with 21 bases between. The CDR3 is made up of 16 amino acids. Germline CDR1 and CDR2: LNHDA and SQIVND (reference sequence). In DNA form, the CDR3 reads TGTGCCAGTAGCCCCAGTCGGGCCAAAAGCCCCTATGGCTACACCTTC. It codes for CASSPSRAKSPYGYTF.

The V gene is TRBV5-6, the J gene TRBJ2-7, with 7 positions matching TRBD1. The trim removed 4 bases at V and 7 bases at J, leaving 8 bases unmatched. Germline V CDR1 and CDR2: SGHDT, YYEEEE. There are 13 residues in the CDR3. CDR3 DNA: TGTGCCAGCAGCCCGTGGACAGGAGAGGAGCAGTACTTC. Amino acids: CASSPWTGEEQYF. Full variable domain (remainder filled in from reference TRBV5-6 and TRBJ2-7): DAGVTQSPTHLIKTRGQQVTLRCSPKSGHDTVSWYQQALGQGPQFIFQYYEEEERQRGNFPDRFSGHQFPNYSSELNVNALLLGDSALYLCASSPWTGEEQYFGPGTRLTVT.

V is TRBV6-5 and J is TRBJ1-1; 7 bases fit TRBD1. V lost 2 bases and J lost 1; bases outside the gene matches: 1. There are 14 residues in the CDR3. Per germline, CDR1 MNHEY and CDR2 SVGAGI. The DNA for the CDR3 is TGTGCCAGCAGTTACGGACAGGAGAACACTGAAGCTTTCTTT. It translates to CASSYGQENTEAFF.

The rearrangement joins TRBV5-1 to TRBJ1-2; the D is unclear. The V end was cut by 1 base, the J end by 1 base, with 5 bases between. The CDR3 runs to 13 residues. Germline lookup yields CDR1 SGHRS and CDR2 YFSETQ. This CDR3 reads CASSLRHNYGYTF. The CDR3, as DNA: TGCGCCAGCAGCTTGCGCCATAACTATGGCTACACCTTC.

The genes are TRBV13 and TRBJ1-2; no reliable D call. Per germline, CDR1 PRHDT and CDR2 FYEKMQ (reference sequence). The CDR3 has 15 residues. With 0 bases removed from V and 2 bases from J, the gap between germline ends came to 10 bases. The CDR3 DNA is TGTGCCAGCAGCTTAGGCCTGGCGGACAACTATGGCTACACCTTC. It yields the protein CASSLGLADNYGYTF. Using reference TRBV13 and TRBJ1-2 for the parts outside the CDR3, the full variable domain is AAGVIQSPRHLIKEKRETATLKCYPIPRHDTVYWYQQGPGQDPQFLISFYEKMQSDKGSIPDRFSAQQFSDYHSELNMSSLELGDSALYFCASSLGLADNYGYTFGSGTRLTVV.

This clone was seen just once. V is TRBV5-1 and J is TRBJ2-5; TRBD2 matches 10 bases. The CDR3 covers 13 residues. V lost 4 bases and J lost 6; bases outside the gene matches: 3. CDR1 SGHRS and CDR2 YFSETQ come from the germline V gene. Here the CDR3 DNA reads TGCGCCAGCAGCCCTAGCGGGAGTAAGACCCAGTACTTC. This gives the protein CASSPSGSKTQYF.

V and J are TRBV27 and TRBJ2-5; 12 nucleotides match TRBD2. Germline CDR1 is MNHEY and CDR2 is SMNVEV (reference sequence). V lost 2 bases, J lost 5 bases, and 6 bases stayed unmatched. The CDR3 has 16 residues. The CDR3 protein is CASSLLAGGPLETQYF. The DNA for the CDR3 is TGTGCCAGCAGTTTACTAGCGGGAGGGCCACTGGAGACCCAGTACTTC.

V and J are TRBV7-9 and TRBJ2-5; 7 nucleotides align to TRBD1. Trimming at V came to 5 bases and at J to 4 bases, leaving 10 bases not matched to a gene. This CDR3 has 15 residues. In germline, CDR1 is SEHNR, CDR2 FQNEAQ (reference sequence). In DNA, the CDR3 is TGTGCCAGCAGCCCCAGACAGGGAAAGTCAGAGACCCAGTACTTC. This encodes CASSPRQGKSETQYF.

CDR3 sequence: CASRPLGGANTGELFF. The CDR3, as DNA: TGTGCCAGCAGACCCCTGGGGGGAGCGAACACCGGGGAGCTGTTTTTT. The V and J genes are TRBV7-9 and TRBJ2-2, with a tentative D call TRBD2 (6 bases). This CDR3 is 16 amino acids long. Germline CDR1 is SEHNR and CDR2 is FQNEAQ (reference sequence). Trimming removed 6 bases from V and 0 bases from J, with 14 bases in between.

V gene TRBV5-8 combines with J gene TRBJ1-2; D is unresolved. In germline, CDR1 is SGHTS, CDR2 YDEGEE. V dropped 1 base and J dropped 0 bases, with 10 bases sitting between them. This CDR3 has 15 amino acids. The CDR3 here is CASSLSSSANYGYTF. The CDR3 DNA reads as TGTGCCAGCAGCTTGTCGTCGTCAGCTAACTATGGCTACACCTTC.

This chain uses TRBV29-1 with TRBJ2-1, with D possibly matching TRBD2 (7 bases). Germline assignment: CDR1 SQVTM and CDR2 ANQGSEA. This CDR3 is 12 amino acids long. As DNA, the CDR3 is TGCACAGGGGCGGGGGTATACAATGAGCAGTTCTTC. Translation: CTGAGVYNEQFF.

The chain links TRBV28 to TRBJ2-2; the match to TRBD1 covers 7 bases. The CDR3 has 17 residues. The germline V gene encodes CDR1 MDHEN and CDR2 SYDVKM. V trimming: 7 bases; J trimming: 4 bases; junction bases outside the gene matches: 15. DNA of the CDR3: TGTGCCAGCACCCGTACACAGGGGTCCTTCCGCACCGGGGAGCTGTTTTTT. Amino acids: CASTRTQGSFRTGELFF.

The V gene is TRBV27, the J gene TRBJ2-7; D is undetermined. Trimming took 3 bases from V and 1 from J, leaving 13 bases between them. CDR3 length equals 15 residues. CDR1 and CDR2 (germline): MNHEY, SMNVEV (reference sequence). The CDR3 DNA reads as TGTGCCAGCAGTTTCCTGTCTCAGAGTTCCTACGAGCAGTACTTC. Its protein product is CASSFLSQSSYEQYF.

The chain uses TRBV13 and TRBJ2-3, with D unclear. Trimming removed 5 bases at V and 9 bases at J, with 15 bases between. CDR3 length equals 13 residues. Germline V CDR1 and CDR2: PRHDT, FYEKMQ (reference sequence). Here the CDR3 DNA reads TGTGCCAGCAGCCCGCCGGACGAAATAACGCAGTATTTT. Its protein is CASSPPDEITQYF.

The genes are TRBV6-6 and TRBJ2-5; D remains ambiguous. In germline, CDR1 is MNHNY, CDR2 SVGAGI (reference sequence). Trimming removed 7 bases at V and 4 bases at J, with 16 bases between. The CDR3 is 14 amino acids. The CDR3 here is CASTPFATAETQYF. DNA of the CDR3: TGTGCCAGCACCCCGTTTGCTACAGCAGAGACCCAGTACTTC.

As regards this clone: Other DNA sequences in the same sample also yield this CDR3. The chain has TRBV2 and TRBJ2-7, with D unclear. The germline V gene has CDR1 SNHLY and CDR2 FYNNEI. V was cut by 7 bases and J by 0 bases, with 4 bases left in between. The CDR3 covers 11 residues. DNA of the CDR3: TGTGCCAGCACCGCCTCCTACGAGCAGTACTTC. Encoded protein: CASTASYEQYF.

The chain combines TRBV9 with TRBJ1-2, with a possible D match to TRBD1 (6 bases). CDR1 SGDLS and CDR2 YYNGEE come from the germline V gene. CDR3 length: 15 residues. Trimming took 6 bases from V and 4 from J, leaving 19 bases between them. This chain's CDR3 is CASTHKEGGSYGYTF. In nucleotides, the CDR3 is TGTGCCAGCACCCACAAGGAGGGGGGCTCCTATGGCTACACCTTC.

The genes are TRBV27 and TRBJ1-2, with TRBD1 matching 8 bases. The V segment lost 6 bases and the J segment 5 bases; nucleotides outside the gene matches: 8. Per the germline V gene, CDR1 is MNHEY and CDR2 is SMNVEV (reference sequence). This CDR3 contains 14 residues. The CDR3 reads CASRLAGGSYGYTF. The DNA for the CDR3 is TGTGCCAGCAGGTTAGCAGGGGGCAGTTATGGCTACACCTTC.

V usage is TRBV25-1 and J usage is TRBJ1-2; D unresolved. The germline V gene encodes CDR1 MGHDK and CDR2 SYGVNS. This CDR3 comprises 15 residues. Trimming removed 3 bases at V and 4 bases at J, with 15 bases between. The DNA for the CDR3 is TGTGCCAGCAGTGAGACAACTACGAGGTCCTATGGCTACACCTTC. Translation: CASSETTTRSYGYTF.

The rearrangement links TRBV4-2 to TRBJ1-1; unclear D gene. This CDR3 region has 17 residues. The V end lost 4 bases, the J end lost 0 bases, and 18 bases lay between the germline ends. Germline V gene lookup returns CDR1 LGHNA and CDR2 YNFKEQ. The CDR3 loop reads CASSPQTWRTLNTEAFF. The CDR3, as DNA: TGTGCCAGCAGCCCCCAAACATGGCGGACCTTGAACACTGAAGCTTTCTTT.

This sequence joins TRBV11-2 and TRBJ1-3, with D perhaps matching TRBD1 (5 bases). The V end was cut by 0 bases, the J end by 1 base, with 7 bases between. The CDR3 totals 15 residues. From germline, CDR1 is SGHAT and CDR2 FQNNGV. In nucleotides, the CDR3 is TGTGCCAGCAGCTTAGAGTGGGGGTCTGGAAACACCATATATTTT. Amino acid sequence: CASSLEWGSGNTIYF.

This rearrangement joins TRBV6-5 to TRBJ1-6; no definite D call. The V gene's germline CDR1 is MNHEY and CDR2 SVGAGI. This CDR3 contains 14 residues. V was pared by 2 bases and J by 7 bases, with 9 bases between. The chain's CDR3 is CASSYGLSNSPLHF. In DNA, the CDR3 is TGTGCCAGCAGTTACGGATTATCCAATTCACCCCTCCACTTT.

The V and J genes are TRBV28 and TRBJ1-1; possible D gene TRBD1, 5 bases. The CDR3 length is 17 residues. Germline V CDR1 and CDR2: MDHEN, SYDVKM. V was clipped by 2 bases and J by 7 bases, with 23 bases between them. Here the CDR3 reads CASSLARGGWRKSEAFF. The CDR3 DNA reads TGTGCCAGCAGTTTAGCTCGCGGGGGTTGGAGAAAAAGTGAAGCTTTCTTT.

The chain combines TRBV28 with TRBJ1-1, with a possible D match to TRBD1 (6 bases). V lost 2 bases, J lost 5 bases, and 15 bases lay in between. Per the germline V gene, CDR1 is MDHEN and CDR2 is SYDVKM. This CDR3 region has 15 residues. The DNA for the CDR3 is TGTGCCAGCAGTTTACGGAGCAGGGGAGGGACTGAAGCTTTCTTT. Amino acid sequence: CASSLRSRGGTEAFF.

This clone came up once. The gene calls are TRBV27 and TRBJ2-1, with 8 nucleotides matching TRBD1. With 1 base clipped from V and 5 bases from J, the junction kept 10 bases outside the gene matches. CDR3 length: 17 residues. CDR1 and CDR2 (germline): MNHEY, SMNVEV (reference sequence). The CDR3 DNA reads TGTGCCAGCAGTTTATTCCCAGGGGGCGCGAGGGACAATGAGCAGTTCTTC. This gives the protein CASSLFPGGARDNEQFF.

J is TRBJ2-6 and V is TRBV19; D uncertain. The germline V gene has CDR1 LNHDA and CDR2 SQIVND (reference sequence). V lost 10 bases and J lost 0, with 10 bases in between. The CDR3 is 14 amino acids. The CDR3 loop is CATYDDSGANVLTF. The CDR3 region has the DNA TGTGCCACCTACGATGACTCTGGGGCCAACGTCCTGACTTTC.

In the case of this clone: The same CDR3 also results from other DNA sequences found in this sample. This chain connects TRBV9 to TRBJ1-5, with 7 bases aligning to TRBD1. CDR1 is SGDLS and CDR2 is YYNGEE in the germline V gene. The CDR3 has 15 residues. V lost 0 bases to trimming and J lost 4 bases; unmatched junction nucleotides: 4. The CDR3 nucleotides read TGTGCCAGCAGCGTAGGAACAGGGGCAAATCAGCCCCAGCATTTT. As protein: CASSVGTGANQPQHF.

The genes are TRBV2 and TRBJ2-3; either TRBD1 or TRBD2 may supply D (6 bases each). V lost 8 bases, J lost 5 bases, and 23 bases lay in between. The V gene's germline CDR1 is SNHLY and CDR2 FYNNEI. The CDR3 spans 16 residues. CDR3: CASGSSWGARGDTQYF. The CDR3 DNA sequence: TGTGCCAGCGGATCCTCGTGGGGGGCGAGAGGAGATACGCAGTATTTT.

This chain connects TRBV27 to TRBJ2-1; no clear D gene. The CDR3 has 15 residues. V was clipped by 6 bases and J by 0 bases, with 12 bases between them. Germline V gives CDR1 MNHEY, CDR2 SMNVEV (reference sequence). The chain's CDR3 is CASRHSTDSYNEQFF. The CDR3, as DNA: TGTGCCAGCAGACATAGCACCGACTCCTACAATGAGCAGTTCTTC.